This T cell receptor (beta chain) was recorded in a study of beta chain features in type 1 diabetes. The CDR3 spans 13 residues. The V end was cut by 1 base, the J end by 4 bases, with 7 bases between. Germline lookup yields CDR1 SGHVS and CDR2 FQNEAQ. Note on this clone: What it binds is not known.

Since all of the isolated RNA was reverse transcribed, expressed TCRB transcripts were what got sequenced. TCRdb's table, derived via immunoSEQ multiplex PCR, lists solely in-frame clones and lacks some. The top ten clones hold roughly 1% of a sample with 250,000 to 300,000 clones, roughly 8% of them seen once. General observations from the study: Compared with healthy donors, patients appeared to share more similar naive, central memory and regulatory TCRB repertoires. Within each of all four CD4+ subsets, Type 1 diabetes patients had TCRB CDR3s that were moderately but significantly shorter.

Researchers reported sorting CD4+ naive, central memory, regulatory and stem cell-like memory cells via CD45RO/CCR7/CD25/CD127/CD95/CD27. Sorting gave populations that all exceeded 95% purity. Sequenced input: central memory CD4+ T cells from blood. This chain uses TRBV7-8 with TRBJ2-5; a weak D match, TRBD2 (6 bases). The receptor was derived from a woman aged 18-30 years in good health. As DNA, the CDR3 is TGTGCCAGCAGCTTAGTAGCGGCAGAGACCCAGTACTTC. Its protein is CASSLVAAETQYF.